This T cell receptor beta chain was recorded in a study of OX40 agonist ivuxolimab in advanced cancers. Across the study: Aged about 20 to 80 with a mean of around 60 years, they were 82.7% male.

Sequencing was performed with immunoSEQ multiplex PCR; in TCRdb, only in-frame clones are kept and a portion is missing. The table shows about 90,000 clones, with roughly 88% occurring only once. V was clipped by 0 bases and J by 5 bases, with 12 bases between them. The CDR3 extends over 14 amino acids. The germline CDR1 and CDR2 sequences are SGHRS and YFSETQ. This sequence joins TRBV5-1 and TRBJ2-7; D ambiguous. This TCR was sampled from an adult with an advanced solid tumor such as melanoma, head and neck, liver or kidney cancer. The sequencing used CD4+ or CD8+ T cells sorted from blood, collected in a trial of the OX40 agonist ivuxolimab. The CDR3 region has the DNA TGCGCCAGCAGCTTGGGTGGACGACCCAACGAGCAGTACTTC. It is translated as CASSLGGRPNEQYF. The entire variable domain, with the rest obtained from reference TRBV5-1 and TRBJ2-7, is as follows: KAGVTQTPRYLIKTRGQQVTLSCSPISGHRSVSWYQQTPGQGLQFLFEYFSETQRNKGNFPGRFSGRQFSNSRSEMNVSTLELGDSALYLCASSLGGRPNEQYFGPGTRLTVT.